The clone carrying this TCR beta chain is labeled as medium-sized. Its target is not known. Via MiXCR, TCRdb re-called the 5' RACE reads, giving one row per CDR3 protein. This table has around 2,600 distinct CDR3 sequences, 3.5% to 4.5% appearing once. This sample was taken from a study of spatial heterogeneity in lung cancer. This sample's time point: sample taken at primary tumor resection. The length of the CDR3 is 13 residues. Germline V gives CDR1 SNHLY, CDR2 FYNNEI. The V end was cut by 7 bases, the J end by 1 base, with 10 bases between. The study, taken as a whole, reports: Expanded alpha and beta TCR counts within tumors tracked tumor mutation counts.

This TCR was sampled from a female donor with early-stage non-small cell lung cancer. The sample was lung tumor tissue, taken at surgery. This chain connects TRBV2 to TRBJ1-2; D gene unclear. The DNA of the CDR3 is TGTGCCAGCATCGACGGGATTAACTATGGCTACACCTTC. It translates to CASIDGINYGYTF.